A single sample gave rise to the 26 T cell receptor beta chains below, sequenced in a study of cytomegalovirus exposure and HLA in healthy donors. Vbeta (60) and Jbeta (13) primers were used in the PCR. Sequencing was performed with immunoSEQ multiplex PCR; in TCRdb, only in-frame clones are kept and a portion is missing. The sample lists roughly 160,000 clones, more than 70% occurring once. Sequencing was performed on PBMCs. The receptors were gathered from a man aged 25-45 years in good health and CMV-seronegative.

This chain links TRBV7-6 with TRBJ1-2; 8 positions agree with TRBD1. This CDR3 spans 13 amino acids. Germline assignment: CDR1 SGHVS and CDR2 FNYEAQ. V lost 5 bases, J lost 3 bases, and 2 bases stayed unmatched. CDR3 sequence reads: CASSPGGYYGYTF. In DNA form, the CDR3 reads TGTGCCAGCAGCCCAGGGGGCTACTATGGCTACACCTTC.

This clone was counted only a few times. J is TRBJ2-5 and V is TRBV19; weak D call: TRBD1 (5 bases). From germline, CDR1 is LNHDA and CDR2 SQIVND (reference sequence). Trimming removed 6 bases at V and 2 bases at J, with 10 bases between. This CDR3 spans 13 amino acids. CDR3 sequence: CASRRGAQETQYF. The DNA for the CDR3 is TGTGCCAGTAGGCGTGGGGCACAAGAGACCCAGTACTTC. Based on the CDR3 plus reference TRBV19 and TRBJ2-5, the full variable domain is DGGITQSPKYLFRKEGQNVTLSCEQNLNHDAMYWYRQDPGQGLRLIYYSQIVNDFQKGDIAEGYSVSREKKESFPLTVTSAQKNPTAFYLCASRRGAQETQYFGPGTRLLVL.

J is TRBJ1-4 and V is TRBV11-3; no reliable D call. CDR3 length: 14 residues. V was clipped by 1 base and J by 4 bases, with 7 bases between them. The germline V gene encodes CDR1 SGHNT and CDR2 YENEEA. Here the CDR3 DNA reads TGTGCCAGCAGCTTAGGGTCGGGTAATGAAAAACTGTTTTTT. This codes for CASSLGSGNEKLFF.

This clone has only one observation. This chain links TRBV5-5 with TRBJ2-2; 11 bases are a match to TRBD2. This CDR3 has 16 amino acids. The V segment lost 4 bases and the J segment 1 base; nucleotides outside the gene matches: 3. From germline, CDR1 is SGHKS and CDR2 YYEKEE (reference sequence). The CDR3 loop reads CASSLGLAGNTGELFF. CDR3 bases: TGTGCCAGCAGCCTCGGACTAGCGGGGAACACCGGGGAGCTGTTTTTT.

The CDR3 DNA reads as TGTGCCAGCAGCTTACAGGGGTCAGATACGCAGTATTTT. The encoded protein is CASSLQGSDTQYF. The gene calls are TRBV9 and TRBJ2-3; 7 nucleotides line up with TRBD1. Looked up from germline, CDR1 is SGDLS and CDR2 is YYNGEE. The CDR3 has 13 residues. Losses at the gene ends were 4 bases for V and 4 bases for J; bases not matched to a gene: 3.

The CDR3 bases are TGCGCCAGCAGCCACGAGAATTCACCCCTCCACTTT. Encoded protein: CASSHENSPLHF. The V call is TRBV4-1, the J call TRBJ1-6; D is unclear. Germline V gene sequence: CDR1 MGHRA, CDR2 YSYEKL. The ends were cut back, 3 bases at V and 7 bases at J, with 4 bases in the middle. This CDR3 contains 12 residues.

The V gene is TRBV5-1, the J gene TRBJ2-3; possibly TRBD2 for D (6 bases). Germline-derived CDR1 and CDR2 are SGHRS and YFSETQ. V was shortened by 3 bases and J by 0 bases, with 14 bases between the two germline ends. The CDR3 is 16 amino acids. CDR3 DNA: TGCGCCAGCAGCTCTCTAGCGACTTCTAGCACAGATACGCAGTATTTT. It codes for CASSSLATSSTDTQYF.

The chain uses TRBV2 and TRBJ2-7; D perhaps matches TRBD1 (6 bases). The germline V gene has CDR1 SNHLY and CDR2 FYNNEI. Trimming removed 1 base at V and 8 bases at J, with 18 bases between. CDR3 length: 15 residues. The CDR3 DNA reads TGTGCCAGCAGTGAAGTCAGGGGAGTAGGAATGAAGCAGTACTTC. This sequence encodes CASSEVRGVGMKQYF.

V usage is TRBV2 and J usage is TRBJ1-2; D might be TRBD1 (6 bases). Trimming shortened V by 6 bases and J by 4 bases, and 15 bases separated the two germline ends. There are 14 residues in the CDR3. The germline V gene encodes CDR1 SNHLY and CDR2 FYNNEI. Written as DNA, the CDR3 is TGTGCCAGCAGAGAACAGGGAAAGATCTATGGCTACACCTTC. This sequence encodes CASREQGKIYGYTF.

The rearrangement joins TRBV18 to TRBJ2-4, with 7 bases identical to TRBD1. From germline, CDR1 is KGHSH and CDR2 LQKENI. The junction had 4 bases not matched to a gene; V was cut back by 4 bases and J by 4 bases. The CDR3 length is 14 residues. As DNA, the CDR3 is TGTGCCAGCTCACGTGGACAGGAGAAAAACATTCAGTACTTC. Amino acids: CASSRGQEKNIQYF.

The chain's CDR3 is CASMAGEGEQYF. As DNA, the CDR3 is TGTGCCAGCATGGCAGGGGAGGGCGAGCAGTACTTC. The V gene is TRBV28, the J gene TRBJ2-7; weak D call: TRBD2 (7 bases). Germline V gives CDR1 MDHEN, CDR2 SYDVKM. The CDR3 totals 12 residues. The V and J ends lost 7 bases and 6 bases respectively, with 13 bases between them.

The CDR3 sequence is CASSLDTGGNTIYF. CDR3 nucleotides: TGCGCCAGCAGCTTGGACACAGGAGGAAACACCATATATTTT. The rearrangement links TRBV5-1 to TRBJ1-3; tentatively, D is TRBD1 (5 bases). The CDR3 loop spans 14 amino acids. Germline V CDR1 and CDR2: SGHRS, YFSETQ. Deletions cut 0 bases from V and 4 bases from J, with 8 bases between.

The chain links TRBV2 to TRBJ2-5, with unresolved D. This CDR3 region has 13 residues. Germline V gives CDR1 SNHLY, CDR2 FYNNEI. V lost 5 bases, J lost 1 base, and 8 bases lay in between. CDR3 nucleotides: TGTGCCAGCAGTTTGGGCAGCCAAGAGACCCAGTACTTC. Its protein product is CASSLGSQETQYF. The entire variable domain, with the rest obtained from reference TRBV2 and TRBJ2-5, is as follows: EPEVTQTPSHQVTQMGQEVILRCVPISNHLYFYWYRQILGQKVEFLVSFYNNEISEKSEIFDDQFSVERPDGSNFTLKIRSTKLEDSAMYFCASSLGSQETQYFGPGTRLLVL.

CDR3 sequence (DNA): TGTGCCAGCAGCTATAGGGGAGGACAGTTCTTC. Its protein product is CASSYRGGQFF. V usage is TRBV6-5 and J usage is TRBJ2-1, with D perhaps TRBD2 (6 bases). The CDR3 extends over 11 amino acids. V dropped 6 bases and J dropped 13 bases, with 13 bases sitting between them. Germline CDR1 reads MNHEY; CDR2 reads SVGAGI.

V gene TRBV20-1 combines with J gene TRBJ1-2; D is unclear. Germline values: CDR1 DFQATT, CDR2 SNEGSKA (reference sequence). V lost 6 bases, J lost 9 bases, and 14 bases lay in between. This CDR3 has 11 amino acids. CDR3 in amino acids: CSAAGKPSYTF. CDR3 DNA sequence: TGCAGTGCCGCAGGAAAGCCTAGCTACACCTTC.

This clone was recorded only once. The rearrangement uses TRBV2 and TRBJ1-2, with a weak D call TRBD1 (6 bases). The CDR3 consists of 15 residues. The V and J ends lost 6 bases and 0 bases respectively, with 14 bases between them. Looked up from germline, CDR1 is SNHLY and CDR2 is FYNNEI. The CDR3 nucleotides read TGTGCCAGCAGGCTTGACAGGCAAGCTAACTATGGCTACACCTTC. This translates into CASRLDRQANYGYTF.

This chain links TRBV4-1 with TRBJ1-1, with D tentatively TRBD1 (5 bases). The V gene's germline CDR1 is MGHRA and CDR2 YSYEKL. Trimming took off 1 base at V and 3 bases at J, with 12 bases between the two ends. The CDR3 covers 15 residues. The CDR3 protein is CASSQADTPYTEAFF. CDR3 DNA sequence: TGCGCCAGCAGCCAAGCGGACACCCCGTACACTGAAGCTTTCTTT.

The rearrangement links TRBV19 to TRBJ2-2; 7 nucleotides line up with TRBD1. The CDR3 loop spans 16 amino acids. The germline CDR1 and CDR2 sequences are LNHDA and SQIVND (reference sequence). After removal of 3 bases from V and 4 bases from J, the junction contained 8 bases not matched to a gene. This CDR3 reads CASSIPTGSATGELFF. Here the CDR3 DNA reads TGTGCCAGTAGTATCCCGACAGGGTCGGCCACCGGGGAGCTGTTTTTT.

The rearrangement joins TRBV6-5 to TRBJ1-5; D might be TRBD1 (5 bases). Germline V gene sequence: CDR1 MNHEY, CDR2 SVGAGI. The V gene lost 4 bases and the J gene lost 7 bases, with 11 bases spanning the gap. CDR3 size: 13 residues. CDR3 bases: TGTGCCAGCAGTTGGGGCTTGGGGCAGCCCCAGCATTTT. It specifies CASSWGLGQPQHF.

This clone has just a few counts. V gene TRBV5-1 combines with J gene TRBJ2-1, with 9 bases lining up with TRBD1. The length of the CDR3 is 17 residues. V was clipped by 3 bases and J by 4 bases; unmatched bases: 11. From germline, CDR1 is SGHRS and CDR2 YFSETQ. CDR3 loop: CASSSSGTGLTYNEQFF. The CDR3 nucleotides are TGCGCCAGCAGCTCGTCCGGGACAGGGCTGACTTACAATGAGCAGTTCTTC.

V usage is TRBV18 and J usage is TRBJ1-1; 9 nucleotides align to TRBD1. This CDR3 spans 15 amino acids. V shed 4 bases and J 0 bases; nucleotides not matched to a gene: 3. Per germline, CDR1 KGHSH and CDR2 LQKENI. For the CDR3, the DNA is TGTGCCAGCTCACTACAGGGGGCTCTGAACACTGAAGCTTTCTTT. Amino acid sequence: CASSLQGALNTEAFF.

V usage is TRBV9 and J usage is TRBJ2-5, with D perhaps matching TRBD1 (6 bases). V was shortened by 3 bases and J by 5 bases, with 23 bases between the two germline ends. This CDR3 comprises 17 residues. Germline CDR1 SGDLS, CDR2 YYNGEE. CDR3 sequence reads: CASSALGQTSSHETQYF. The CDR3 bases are TGTGCCAGCAGCGCGTTAGGACAGACCTCCTCCCACGAGACCCAGTACTTC. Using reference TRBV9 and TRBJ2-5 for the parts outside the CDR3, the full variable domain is DSGVTQTPKHLITATGQRVTLRCSPRSGDLSVYWYQQSLDQGLQFLIQYYNGEERAKGNILERFSAQQFPDLHSELNLSSLELGDSALYFCASSALGQTSSHETQYFGPGTRLLVL.

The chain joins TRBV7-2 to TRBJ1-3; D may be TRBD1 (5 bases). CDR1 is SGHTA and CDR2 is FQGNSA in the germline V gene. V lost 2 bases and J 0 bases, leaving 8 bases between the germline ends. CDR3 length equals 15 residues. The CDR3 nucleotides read TGTGCCAGCAGCTTACGCGGGGGCTCTGGAAACACCATATATTTT. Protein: CASSLRGGSGNTIYF.

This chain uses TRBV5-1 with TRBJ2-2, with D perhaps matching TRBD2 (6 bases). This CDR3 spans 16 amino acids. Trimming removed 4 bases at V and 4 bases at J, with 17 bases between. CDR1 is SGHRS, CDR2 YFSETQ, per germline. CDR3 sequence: CASSESIGGGTGELFF. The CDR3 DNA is TGCGCCAGCAGCGAATCGATCGGGGGTGGCACCGGGGAGCTGTTTTTT.

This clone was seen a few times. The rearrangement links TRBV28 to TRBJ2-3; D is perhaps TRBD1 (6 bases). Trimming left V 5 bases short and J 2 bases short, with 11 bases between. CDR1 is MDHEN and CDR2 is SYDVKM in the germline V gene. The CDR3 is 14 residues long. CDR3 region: CASSHRVATDTQYF. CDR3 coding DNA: TGTGCCAGCAGTCACAGGGTGGCCACAGATACGCAGTATTTT.

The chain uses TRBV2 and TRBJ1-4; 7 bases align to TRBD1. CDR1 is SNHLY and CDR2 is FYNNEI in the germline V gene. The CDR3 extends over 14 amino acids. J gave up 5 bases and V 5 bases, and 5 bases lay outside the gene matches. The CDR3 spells CASSYDRANEKLFF. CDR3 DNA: TGTGCCAGCAGTTACGACAGGGCAAATGAAAAACTGTTTTTT.